A selection of T cell receptor beta chains follows, all from one sample in a study of cytomegalovirus exposure and HLA in healthy donors. Using immunoSEQ multiplex PCR, the repertoire was profiled, and TCRdb retains in-frame clones only, with some absent. The data show more than 90,000 clones, under 80% seen once. Source material: PBMCs. The source is a human donor in good health. The CDR3 runs from the conserved cysteine through the conserved F or W. D genes are given only for firm matches. Clone size is stated in some rows and not others, as once, few, many or a class when expanded.

NA,TRBJ2-3,NA,TRBV19,CASSIPPRGRSTDTQYF,TGTGCCAGTAGTATACCCCCCAGGGGAAGAAGCACAGATACGCAGTATTTT
TRBD1,TRBJ2-3,NA,TRBV6-1,CASSPTGGYTDTQYF,TGTGCCAGCAGTCCTACAGGGGGATACACAGATACGCAGTATTTT
NA,TRBJ2-5,few,TRBV7-8,CASSSYLGRGQETQYF,TGTGCCAGCAGCTCCTATTTGGGCCGGGGCCAAGAGACCCAGTACTTC
NA,TRBJ2-1,NA,TRBV2,CASSEADSRMAIWFF,TGTGCCAGCAGTGAAGCGGACAGTAGGATGGCAATTTGGTTCTTC
NA,TRBJ1-5,NA,TRBV19,CASSINLSGRASNQPQHF,TGTGCCAGTAGTATTAATCTTTCGGGCAGGGCGAGCAATCAGCCCCAGCATTTT
NA,TRBJ1-1,NA,TRBV4-3,CASSQDPGWGGTMNTEAFF,TGCGCCAGCAGCCAAGATCCGGGGTGGGGAGGGACCATGAACACTGAAGCTTTCTTT
NA,TRBJ2-7,NA,TRBV7-9,CASSLTGFHEQYF,TGTGCCAGCAGCCTCACAGGGTTCCACGAGCAGTACTTC
NA,TRBJ2-7,NA,TRBV7-9,CASSHTGSYEQYF,TGTGCCAGCAGCCATACAGGGTCTTACGAGCAGTACTTC
TRBD1,TRBJ2-7,NA,TRBV7-8,CASSLAPIRDRANYEQYF,TGTGCCAGCAGCTTAGCTCCGATCCGGGACAGGGCCAACTACGAGCAGTACTTC
TRBD2,TRBJ2-4,NA,TRBV2,CASSDPGRRLAGGKNIQYF,TGTGCCAGCAGTGACCCGGGACGGCGACTAGCGGGGGGCAAAAACATTCAGTACTTC
TRBD1,TRBJ2-2,NA,TRBV10-3,CAIRGDRGNTGELFF,TGTGCCATCAGGGGGGACAGGGGTAATACCGGGGAGCTGTTTTTT
TRBD1,TRBJ2-1,NA,TRBV18,CASSPTRQGEQFF,TGTGCCAGCTCACCCACACGACAGGGAGAGCAGTTCTTC
TRBD1,TRBJ1-1,NA,TRBV7-8,CASSLITGGLEAFF,TGTGCCAGCAGCTTAATCACAGGGGGCCTCGAAGCTTTCTTT
NA,TRBJ2-6,NA,TRBV30,CAWSLPFSGANVLTF,TGTGCCTGGAGCCTCCCTTTCTCTGGGGCCAACGTCCTGACTTTC
NA,TRBJ2-1,few,TRBV4-3,CASSRSRMNHNEQFF,TGCGCCAGCAGCCGATCTAGGATGAACCACAATGAGCAGTTCTTC
TRBD2,TRBJ2-2,NA,TRBV11-2,CASSPGGAFTGELFF,TGTGCCAGCAGCCCCGGGGGGGCCTTCACCGGGGAGCTGTTTTTT
TRBD1,TRBJ1-3,NA,TRBV10-3,CAISEADRGGNTIYF,TGTGCCATCAGTGAGGCCGACAGGGGAGGAAACACCATATATTTT
NA,TRBJ1-1,NA,TRBV2,CASTQDMNTEAFF,TGTGCCAGCACGCAGGACATGAACACTGAAGCTTTCTTT
NA,TRBJ1-2,NA,TRBV19,CASSMGPNYGYTF,TGTGCCAGTAGTATGGGGCCTAACTATGGCTACACCTTC
NA,TRBJ1-1,NA,TRBV5-1,CASSELGGYGTEAFF,TGCGCCAGCAGCGAGTTGGGGGGTTACGGCACTGAAGCTTTCTTT
TRBD2,TRBJ2-7,NA,TRBV30,CACTKLAGGEQYF,TGTGCCTGCACCAAACTAGCGGGAGGCGAGCAGTACTTC
TRBD2,TRBJ2-1,NA,TRBV6-5,CASRPTSGVYNEQFF,TGTGCCAGCAGACCGACTAGCGGAGTCTACAATGAGCAGTTCTTC
TRBD1,TRBJ2-5,NA,TRBV15,CATSRDLAGQGQETQYF,TGTGCCACCAGCAGAGATTTGGCGGGACAGGGACAAGAGACCCAGTACTTC
TRBD1,TRBJ1-6,NA,TRBV5-8,CASSYGQGVNSPLHF,TGTGCCAGCAGCTACGGACAGGGGGTCAATTCACCCCTCCACTTT
NA,TRBJ2-1,few,TRBV5-1,CASSFSGRDEQFF,TGCGCCAGCAGCTTCTCGGGTCGGGATGAGCAGTTCTTC
NA,TRBJ1-1,NA,TRBV6-6,CASSYSRQVEAFF,TGTGCCAGCAGTTACTCGAGACAGGTTGAAGCTTTCTTT
NA,TRBJ2-5,NA,TRBV5-1,CASSSQETQYF,TGCGCCAGCAGCTCGCAAGAGACCCAGTACTTC
TRBD1,TRBJ1-6,NA,TRBV18,CASSPTGDNSPLHF,TGTGCCAGCTCACCCACAGGGGATAATTCACCCCTCCACTTT